What follows are 14 T cell receptor beta chains derived from one specimen sequenced in a study of T cell responses to AZD1222 COVID-19 vaccine. TCRdb keeps only in-frame clones here, not all; method: immunoSEQ multiplex PCR. Of about 130,000 clones listed, approximately 88% are singletons. This specimen consisted of peripheral blood, obtained on day 0 of AZD1222 vaccination. The receptors come from an adult in good health.

V gene TRBV6-5 combines with J gene TRBJ1-2, with D possibly TRBD1 on 5 matching bases. Germline V gives CDR1 MNHEY, CDR2 SVGAGI. V lost 5 bases, J lost 4 bases, and 11 bases lay in between. The CDR3 contains 13 residues. CDR3 coding DNA: TGTGCCAGCAGTCCCGGGACCTTCTATGGCTACACCTTC. Translated, it gives CASSPGTFYGYTF.

The chain joins TRBV29-1 to TRBJ1-1; D gene ambiguous. CDR3 length: 13 amino acids. CDR1 SQVTM and CDR2 ANQGSEA come from the germline V gene. Trimming cost V 1 base and J 0 bases, with 6 bases left between them. Here the CDR3 DNA reads TGCAGCGTTGAAGCCGGCATGAACACTGAAGCTTTCTTT. Protein product: CSVEAGMNTEAFF.

The gene calls are TRBV19 and TRBJ2-2; 9 bases agree with TRBD1. Germline values: CDR1 LNHDA, CDR2 SQIVND (reference sequence). V was clipped by 7 bases and J by 3 bases; unmatched bases: 6. The CDR3 has 15 amino acids. CDR3 coding DNA: TGTGCCAGTATAGAAGGGACAGGGTACACCGGGGAGCTGTTTTTT. Protein sequence: CASIEGTGYTGELFF.

The rearrangement uses TRBV10-2 and TRBJ1-3, with 11 bases identical to TRBD1. The CDR3 consists of 16 residues. Trimming took 6 bases from V and 4 from J; bases not matched to a gene: 8. CDR1 is WSHSY and CDR2 is SAAADI in the germline V gene. The CDR3 DNA is TGCGCCAGCAGCCGGGACAGGGGGAGTCCGGGAAACACCATATATTTT. The encoded protein is CASSRDRGSPGNTIYF.

DNA for the CDR3: TGTGCCACCGGGACAGGGGCGATCCATGAGCAGTTCTTC. This encodes CATGTGAIHEQFF. The chain employs TRBV24-1 and TRBJ2-1, with TRBD1 matching over 10 bases. Germline trimming cut 9 bases from V and 8 bases from J; bases unmatched to any gene: 6. CDR3 length: 13 amino acids. CDR1 KGHDR and CDR2 SFDVKD come from the germline V gene.

This sequence joins TRBV11-3 and TRBJ2-1; D remains ambiguous. V was shortened by 5 bases and J by 9 bases, with 17 bases between the two germline ends. This CDR3 has 14 residues. Germline CDR1 and CDR2: SGHNT and YENEEA. Here the CDR3 reads CASSPTSERLEQFF. Written as DNA, the CDR3 is TGTGCCAGCAGCCCGACTTCCGAGAGACTTGAGCAGTTCTTC.

This chain joins TRBV5-4 and TRBJ2-1; perhaps TRBD1 as D (7 bases). The CDR3 loop spans 16 amino acids. Germline V CDR1 and CDR2: SGHNT, YYREEE (reference sequence). V was shortened by 4 bases and J by 7 bases, with 21 bases between the two germline ends. As DNA, the CDR3 is TGTGCCAGCAGCACACCGGGACAGCGGGTTAGAAATGAGCAGTTCTTC. This sequence encodes CASSTPGQRVRNEQFF.

This sequence joins TRBV5-4 and TRBJ1-6; no definite D call. The CDR3 loop spans 14 amino acids. V was cut by 2 bases and J by 7 bases, with 10 bases left in between. CDR1 and CDR2 from the germline V gene are SGHNT and YYREEE (reference sequence). The CDR3 is CASSLEQLNSPLHF. The CDR3 DNA follows: TGTGCCAGCAGCTTAGAACAGCTCAATTCACCCCTCCACTTT.

The V gene is TRBV3-1 (or the pseudogene TRBV3-2), the J gene TRBJ1-6; maybe TRBD1 (5 bases). The germline gives CDR1 LGHDT, CDR2 YNNKEL (reference sequence). Trimming shortened V by 4 bases and J by 8 bases, and 18 bases separated the two germline ends. The CDR3 loop spans 16 amino acids. Here the CDR3 DNA reads TGTGCCAGCAGCCCCGGAGGGGCGAATTACGATTCACCCCTCCACTTT. Its translation is CASSPGGANYDSPLHF.

This rearrangement joins TRBV7-3 to TRBJ2-1; the D gene is possibly TRBD2 (6 bases). The CDR3 loop spans 16 amino acids. The V end was cut by 4 bases, the J end by 0 bases, with 13 bases between. Germline CDR1 is SGHTA and CDR2 is FQGTGA. The CDR3 is CASSSLAPSSYNEQFF. The CDR3 DNA sequence: TGTGCCAGCAGCTCGCTAGCGCCGAGCTCCTACAATGAGCAGTTCTTC. The full variable domain, in which reference TRBV7-3 and TRBJ2-1 provide the parts outside the CDR3, is GAGVSQTPSNKVTEKGKYVELRCDPISGHTALYWYRQSLGQGPEFLIYFQGTGAADDSGLPNDRFFAVRPEGSVSTLKIQRTERGDSAVYLCASSSLAPSSYNEQFFGPGTRLTVL.

This clone was seen only a few times. This chain connects TRBV6-2 or TRBV6-3 to TRBJ1-2, with D perhaps TRBD1 (5 bases). CDR1 and CDR2 (germline): MNHEY, SVGEGT. The CDR3 consists of 13 residues. Trimming shortened V by 6 bases and J by 4 bases, and 12 bases separated the two germline ends. The CDR3 loop is CASSPTGIYGYTF. The DNA of the CDR3 is TGTGCCAGCAGCCCCACAGGAATCTATGGCTACACCTTC.

V gene TRBV30 combines with J gene TRBJ2-5, with D unclear. V dropped 0 bases and J dropped 4 bases, with 9 bases sitting between them. The germline gives CDR1 GTSNPN, CDR2 SVGIG (reference sequence). The CDR3 contains 13 residues. Written as DNA, the CDR3 is TGTGCCTGGAGTGTACGGTGGGGAGAGACCCAGTACTTC. The encoded protein is CAWSVRWGETQYF.

V gene TRBV5-1 combines with J gene TRBJ2-7, with D unresolved. This CDR3 contains 11 residues. Germline values: CDR1 SGHRS, CDR2 YFSETQ. Trimming removed 2 bases at V and 3 bases at J, with 3 bases between. CDR3 sequence: CASSFNYEQYF. The DNA for the CDR3 is TGCGCCAGCAGCTTCAACTACGAGCAGTACTTC.

This rearrangement joins TRBV10-1 to TRBJ2-3; D remains unclear. Germline V gives CDR1 WNHNN, CDR2 SYGVQD (reference sequence). Trimming removed 4 bases at V and 1 base at J, with 6 bases between. The CDR3 extends over 13 amino acids. The CDR3 loop reads CASSGPRTDTQYF. The CDR3 DNA follows: TGCGCCAGCAGTGGACCGCGCACAGATACGCAGTATTTT.